The 6 T cell receptor beta chains below were found in one sample sequenced in a study of blood T cell repertoires in COVID-19. Clones were sequenced by immunoSEQ multiplex PCR, and TCRdb holds only the in-frame ones, with some missing. The repertoire has about 40,000 clones, approximately 84% of them found once; the top ten carry roughly an eighth. The sample was peripheral blood. The receptor source for this set is a human donor in a cohort sampled during active COVID-19.

The V gene is TRBV4-1, the J gene TRBJ1-2; the D is unclear. Germline V gene lookup returns CDR1 MGHRA and CDR2 YSYEKL. CDR3 length: 14 residues. V was trimmed by 0 bases and J by 5 bases, leaving 10 bases between them. The CDR3: CASSQEEAGYGYTF. In DNA form, the CDR3 reads TGCGCCAGCAGCCAAGAGGAGGCAGGATATGGCTACACCTTC.

The gene calls are TRBV18 and TRBJ1-2; possible D gene TRBD1, 6 bases. In germline, CDR1 is KGHSH, CDR2 LQKENI. V was pared by 3 bases and J by 8 bases, with 16 bases between. The CDR3 sequence is 14 residues long. The CDR3 reads CASSPQQGEFGYTF. The CDR3 DNA reads TGTGCCAGCTCACCCCAACAGGGAGAGTTCGGCTACACCTTC.

The chain employs TRBV5-1 and TRBJ2-2; tentative D call: TRBD1 (5 bases). The CDR3 length is 16 residues. Trimming removed 5 bases at V and 0 bases at J, with 14 bases between. CDR1 and CDR2 (germline): SGHRS, YFSETQ. Here the CDR3 DNA reads TGCGCCAGCAGGCTAATCGAGACAGCGAACACCGGGGAGCTGTTTTTT. Translation gives CASRLIETANTGELFF.

The CDR3 sequence is CASSQVGGAPDTQYF. CDR3 DNA sequence: TGCGCCAGCAGCCAAGTCGGGGGGGCCCCAGATACGCAGTATTTT. This chain links TRBV4-1 with TRBJ2-3; 8 bases map to TRBD2. The CDR3 is 15 residues long. The junction had 4 bases not matched to a gene; V was cut back by 1 base and J by 4 bases. Germline V gene sequence: CDR1 MGHRA, CDR2 YSYEKL.

This chain uses TRBV10-2 with TRBJ2-2; D is undetermined. Trimming stripped 2 bases from V and 5 bases from J, with 9 bases between. Germline V gives CDR1 WSHSY, CDR2 SAAADI. CDR3 length: 14 amino acids. The CDR3 DNA reads as TGCGCCAGCAGTGAGGCCAGTTTGACCGGGGAGCTGTTTTTT. Residues: CASSEASLTGELFF.

The chain is built from TRBV5-4 and TRBJ2-1, with D uncertain. With 4 bases removed from V and 9 bases from J, the gap between germline ends came to 11 bases. Per the germline V gene, CDR1 is SGHNT and CDR2 is YYREEE (reference sequence). This CDR3 region has 12 residues. The CDR3 here is CASSISGGEQFF. Written as DNA, the CDR3 is TGTGCCAGCAGCATATCGGGTGGTGAGCAGTTCTTC.